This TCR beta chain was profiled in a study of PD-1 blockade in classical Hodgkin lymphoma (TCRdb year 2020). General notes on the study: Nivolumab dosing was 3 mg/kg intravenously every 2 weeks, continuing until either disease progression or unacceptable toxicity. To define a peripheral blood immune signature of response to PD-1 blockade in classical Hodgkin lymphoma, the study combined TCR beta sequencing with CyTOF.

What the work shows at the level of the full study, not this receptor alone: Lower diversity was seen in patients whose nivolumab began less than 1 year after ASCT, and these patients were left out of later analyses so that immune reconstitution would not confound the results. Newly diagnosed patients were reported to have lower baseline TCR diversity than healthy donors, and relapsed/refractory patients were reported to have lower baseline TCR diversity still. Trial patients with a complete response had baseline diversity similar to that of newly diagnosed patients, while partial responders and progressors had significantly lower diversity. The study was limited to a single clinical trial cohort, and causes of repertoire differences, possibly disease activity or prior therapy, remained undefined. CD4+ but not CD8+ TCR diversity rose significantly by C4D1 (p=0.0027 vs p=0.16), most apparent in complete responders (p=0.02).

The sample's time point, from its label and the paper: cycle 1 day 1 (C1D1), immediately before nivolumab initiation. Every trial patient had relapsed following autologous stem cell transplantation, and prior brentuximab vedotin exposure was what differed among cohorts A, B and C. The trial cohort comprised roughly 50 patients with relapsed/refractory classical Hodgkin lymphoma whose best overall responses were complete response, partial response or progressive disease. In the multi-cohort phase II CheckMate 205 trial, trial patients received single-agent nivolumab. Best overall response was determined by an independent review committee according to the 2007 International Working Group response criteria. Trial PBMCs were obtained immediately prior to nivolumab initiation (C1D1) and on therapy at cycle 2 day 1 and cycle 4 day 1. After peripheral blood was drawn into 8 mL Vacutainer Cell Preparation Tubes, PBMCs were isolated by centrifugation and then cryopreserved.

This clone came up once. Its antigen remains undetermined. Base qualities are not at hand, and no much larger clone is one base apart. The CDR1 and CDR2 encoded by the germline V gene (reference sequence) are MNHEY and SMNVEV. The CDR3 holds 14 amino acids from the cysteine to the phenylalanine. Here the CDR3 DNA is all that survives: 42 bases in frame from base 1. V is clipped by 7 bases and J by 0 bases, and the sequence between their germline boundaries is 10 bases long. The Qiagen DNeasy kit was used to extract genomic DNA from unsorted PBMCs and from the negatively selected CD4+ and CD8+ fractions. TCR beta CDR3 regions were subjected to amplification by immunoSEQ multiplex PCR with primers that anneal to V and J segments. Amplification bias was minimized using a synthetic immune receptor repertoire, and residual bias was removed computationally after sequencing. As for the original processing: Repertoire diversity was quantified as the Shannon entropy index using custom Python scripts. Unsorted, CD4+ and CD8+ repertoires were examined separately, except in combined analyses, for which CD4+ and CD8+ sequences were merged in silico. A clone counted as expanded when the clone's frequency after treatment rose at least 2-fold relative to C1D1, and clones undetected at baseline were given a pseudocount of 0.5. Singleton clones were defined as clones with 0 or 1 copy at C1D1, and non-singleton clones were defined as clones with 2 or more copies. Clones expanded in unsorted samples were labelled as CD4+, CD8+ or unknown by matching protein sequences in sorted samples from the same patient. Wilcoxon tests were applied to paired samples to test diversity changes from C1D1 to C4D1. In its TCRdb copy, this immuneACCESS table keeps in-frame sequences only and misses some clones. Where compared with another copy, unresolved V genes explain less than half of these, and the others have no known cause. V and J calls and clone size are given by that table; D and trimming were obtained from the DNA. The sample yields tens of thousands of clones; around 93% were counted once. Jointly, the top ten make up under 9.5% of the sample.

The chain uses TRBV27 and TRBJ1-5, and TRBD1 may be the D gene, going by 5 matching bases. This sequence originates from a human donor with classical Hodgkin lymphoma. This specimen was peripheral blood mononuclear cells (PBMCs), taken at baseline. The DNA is TGTGCCAGCACCGGGACCCATAGCAATCAGCCCCAGCATTTT. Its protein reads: CASTGTHSNQPQHF.